This T cell receptor beta chain was captured in a study of T cell responses to AZD1222 COVID-19 vaccine. In the study overall: Second-dose intervals of approximately 4 or approximately 12 weeks were pooled. The study's findings and limits: Clonal diversity may have been underestimated, and the donors were mostly white British, with more females than males.

TCRdb's copy holds only in-frame clones and misses some; the assay was immunoSEQ multiplex PCR. The table includes 99,000 or so clones, 70% to 90% detected once. Remarks on this clone: Its specificity is unknown.

This sequence originates from an adult in good health. The specimen was peripheral blood, collected on day 0 of AZD1222 vaccination.

CDR3 sequence: CSASRTVEAFF. DNA of the CDR3: TGCAGTGCTAGCCGTACAGTTGAAGCTTTCTTT. This chain uses TRBV20-1 with TRBJ1-1; D gene unclear. V lost 3 bases to trimming and J lost 7 bases, with 9 bases between them. From germline, CDR1 is DFQATT and CDR2 SNEGSKA (reference sequence). This CDR3 comprises 11 residues.